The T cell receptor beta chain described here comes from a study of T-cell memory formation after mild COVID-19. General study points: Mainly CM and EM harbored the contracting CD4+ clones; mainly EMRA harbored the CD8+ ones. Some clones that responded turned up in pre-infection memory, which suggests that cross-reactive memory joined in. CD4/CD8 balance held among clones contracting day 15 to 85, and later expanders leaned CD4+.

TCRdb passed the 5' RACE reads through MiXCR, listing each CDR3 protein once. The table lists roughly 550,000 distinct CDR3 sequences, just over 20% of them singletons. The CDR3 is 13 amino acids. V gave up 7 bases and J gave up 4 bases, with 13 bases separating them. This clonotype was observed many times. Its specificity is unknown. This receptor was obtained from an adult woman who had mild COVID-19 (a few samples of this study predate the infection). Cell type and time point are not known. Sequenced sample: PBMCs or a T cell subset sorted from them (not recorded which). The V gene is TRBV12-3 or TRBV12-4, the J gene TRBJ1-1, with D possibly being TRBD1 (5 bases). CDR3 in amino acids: CASTGGRATEAFF. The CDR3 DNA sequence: TGTGCCAGCACCGGGGGGAGGGCCACTGAAGCTTTCTTT.